This T cell receptor beta chain came from a study of blood T cell repertoires in COVID-19. Trimming pared 1 base from V and 2 bases from J, leaving 20 bases between. The CDR3 extends over 18 amino acids. The V gene's germline CDR1 is WNHNN and CDR2 SYGVQD (reference sequence). This clone was detected a few times. TCRdb's table, derived via immunoSEQ multiplex PCR, lists solely in-frame clones and lacks some. The sample holds roughly 260,000 clones, 87% seen once. The sample comprised PBMCs or T cells enriched from blood (not recorded which). The source is a woman in her twenties or thirties with acute COVID-19. This chain joins TRBV10-1 and TRBJ1-1; tentatively, D is TRBD1 (6 bases). CDR3 nucleotide sequence: TGCGCCAGCAGTGAGTTCAGGGGAGGGTCGGAACGTAACACTGAAGCTTTCTTT. It yields the protein CASSEFRGGSERNTEAFF.